A single T cell receptor (beta chain) is shown here with its context. This clone was detected only a few times. Its cognate antigen has yet to be identified. Base quality data are lacking; no much larger clone is found one base away. The data stem from a study of cytomegalovirus exposure and HLA in healthy donors (dated by TCRdb to 2016 to 2017). Regarding the study in general: In an earlier analysis of some 550 of the donors, 250 to 350 Gb of sequence data and 95 million to 130 million unique TCR beta sequences from 180 million or so T cells were reported. A later genetic analysis took genome-wide SNP genotypes for 398 of the 666 donors and used that subset as a discovery cohort. To predict cytomegalovirus infection status, the study combined high-throughput TCR immunosequencing, statistical association of individual TCRs with disease status, and machine learning. A handful of DR-DQ haplotypes were handled as single units for association and clustering because linkage in the cohort was strong. An earlier analysis of 450 to 750 of the donors used high-throughput TCR beta sequencing to judge whether each TCR beta V gene segment behaved as functional or pseudogenic. Roughly 300 gigabases of sequencing data and 70 million to 100 million unique TCR sequences were included in an early release covering about 700 HLA-typed donors. Among the approximately 400 genotyped donors, approximately 76% belonged to the genetic ancestry cluster associated with self-reported Caucasian donors. The later analysis used no new phenotypic data to find candidate immune exposures, relying instead on TCR beta sequences and their occurrence across donors. The aim of the study was to test whether cataloging public T cell receptors could identify signatures of past pathogen exposure. Donor age, sex, ethnicity and CMV serostatus were compiled alongside the repertoire data. Class I and class II HLA loci were covered by the typing at four-digit resolution. A later analysis re-analyzed previously published TCR beta repertoires from 500 to 700 donors and added high-resolution HLA genotyping to study TCR occurrence patterns. All discovery cohort repertoires had been generated on a single sequencing platform. Besides the first cohort of some 670 subjects, a separate validation cohort made up of around 120 different subjects was used. The study profiled the T cell repertoires of 550 to 700 subjects by immunosequencing and related them to cytomegalovirus serostatus. The number of donors typed differed by locus, with roughly 629-640 for A, B, C, DRB1 and DQB1, around 500 for DQA1, some 570 for DPA1, and 450 to 480 for DPB1. On average, roughly 240,000 unique TCR beta nucleotide sequences were sequenced per donor among more than 350 genotyped donors of the cohort, with roughly 20% of those sequences being non-productive. Results the study describes overall, beyond this receptor: A later analysis associated roughly 17,000 TCR beta sequences with specific HLA alleles at a false discovery rate of 0.05. Only TCR beta chains were sequenced in this cohort, and the absence of alpha or paired-chain data limited detectable features. In vitro tests confirmed that a few of the cytomegalovirus-associated TCR beta chains recognize cytomegalovirus antigens. Compared with the approximately 600-donor mean, donors in an Asian-associated ancestry cluster had fewer N-insertions in productive TCRs, according to a later genetic analysis. For the cohort, immune exposure information was limited to CMV serostatus. Presence/absence analyses assumed roughly uniform sequencing depth across donors, an assumption that may not hold. Across donors, most TCR sequences were observed very rarely, whereas some public TCRs were present in many individuals. According to a later analysis, TCR association rates differed among HLA loci, with DRB1 alleles showing the most associated TCRs and HLA-C alleles showing the fewest. A total of fewer than 200 TCR beta chains were listed by the study as associated with cytomegalovirus. In an earlier analysis of some 550 of the donors, most TCR beta V segments were observed in productive rearrangements about 90% or about 30% of the time, broadly matching IMGT annotations. Linkage disequilibrium might explain the correlated functional status among segregating V segments, but an unknown experimental factor could not be excluded. Some IMGT-functional V segments, including TRBV6-2 and TRBV6-3, could not be told apart with the 87-base-pair reads, so those segments were excluded. The classifier was reported to diagnose cytomegalovirus status with high specificity and sensitivity in both the original cohort and the validation cohort. A further reported finding was that TCR beta sequences accurately predicted the HLA-A and HLA-B alleles for most subjects in the first cohort. According to the authors, the approach could potentially be generalized to other disease states and immunological phenotypes. In a later analysis, HLA-associated TCR beta chains were found to be more clonally expanded and to have lower generation probabilities than equally common non-associated chains. According to a later analysis, parvovirus B19, influenza, CMV and Epstein-Barr virus appeared linked to several top co-occurrence clusters. Because HLA typing was missing for some donors at each locus, association tests included only the typed subset. Because counts were too low, seventeen rarely observed V segments, including chromosome 9 orphons, were excluded from the earlier analysis of a few hundred of the donors. In a later analysis, most CMV-associated TCR beta chains were found to appear HLA-restricted, with HLA associations seemingly driven largely by CMV exposure. A cluster of highly shared sequence variants was judged likely to represent a technical artifact of the sequencing pipeline. When HLA alleles, especially DR and DQ, strongly co-occurred, TCR associations were difficult to assign to individual alleles. In a later genetic analysis, a missense DCLRE1C variant was associated with V-gene and J-gene trimming of TCR beta chains, and the association was replicated in an independent cohort.

According to the germline V gene, CDR1 reads SGHTA and CDR2 reads FQGNSA. From its cysteine to its phenylalanine, the CDR3 spans 14 amino acids. Only the CDR3 DNA is retained, 42 bases long and in frame from the first base. Trimming removed 1 base from V and 4 bases from J, leaving 11 bases between the germline ends. The cohort was made up of roughly 670 healthy bone marrow donors. At the time of sampling, all cohort members were nominally healthy, though unrecorded immune exposures were likely present. The donor tested CMV seropositive, placing the donor among the 289 seropositive members of the cohort. A peripheral blood sample was collected from each donor, and TCR beta sequencing was performed on peripheral blood mononuclear cells. The Qiagen DNeasy Blood Extraction Kit was used to extract genomic DNA from the blood cell samples. Libraries were prepared through the immunoSEQ multiplex PCR assay. For the multiplex PCR, a mixture combining 60 forward primers for TCR Vbeta segments and 13 reverse primers for TCR Jbeta segments was used. The CDR3 region of rearranged TCR beta genes was amplified from genomic DNA with a multiplex PCR assay. On the Illumina HiSeq System, the amplified TCR beta libraries were sequenced as 87-base-pair reads. Per the original workflow: Across the roughly 600 repertoires, a later analysis counted 75 million to 90 million unique TCR beta chains, 9 million to 14 million of which were shared by at least two donors. A nearest-neighbor algorithm error-corrected the raw reads and collapsed the reads into unique sequences, merging closely related sequences to remove PCR and sequencing errors. Alignment of CDR3 sequences to IMGT reference sequences was used to assign V, D and J gene segments. For a sequence to be retained, a match of at least six nucleotides was required to both a V gene segment and a J gene segment. Rearrangements were classified as productive when the CDR3 lacked stop codons and remained in frame with V and J, and all other rearrangements were classified as non-productive. Following IMGT convention, CDR3 was defined as the stretch from the second conserved V-encoded cysteine up to the conserved J-encoded phenylalanine. In an earlier analysis of around 600 of the donors, sequences lacking an unambiguous match to a single V gene segment were excluded. In an earlier analysis of about 590 of the donors, a V segment was called functional when productive rearrangements were above 56.7%, and segregating when the standard deviation between donors exceeded 5%. To diagnose cytomegalovirus status from the catalog of TCR beta chain sequences, a statistical classification framework was built. A later analysis assigned V and J genes by comparing TCR nucleotide sequences with IMGT/GENE-DB human TR gene sequences. The TCRdist pipeline was used in a later analysis to assign CDR3 sequences and most-parsimonious VDJ recombination scenarios. In a later analysis, each TCR beta chain was defined by its CDR3 amino acid sequence together with its V-gene family, and reads lacking a unique V-gene family were excluded. In a later analysis, 550 to 650 highly shared, low-generation-probability nucleotide sequences were removed to address suspected cross-contamination and a sequencing artifact. For each public chain, a later analysis derived a clonal expansion index from normalized ranks of inferred template counts within each repertoire. Generation probabilities in a later analysis came from a VDJ recombination model fitted to out-of-frame rearrangements, and those results were checked against IGoR. A later analysis scored TCR-TCR, TCR-HLA and TCR-CMV co-occurrence with hypergeometric tests, applying a repertoire-size bias correction to TCR pairs. A later analysis estimated false discovery rates by permuting HLA or CMV assignments 20 times. A later analysis grouped co-occurring TCRs with DBSCAN, adding TCRdist sequence similarity when clustering within HLA-allele-positive subsets. Repertoires with fewer than 30,000 or more than 120,000 public chains were left out of co-occurrence clustering, as were several repertoires with anomalous nucleotide sharing. TCRdb took this table from immuneACCESS and kept in-frame rearrangements with V and J called. Such tables lack part of the clones; where checked against another copy, unresolved V genes explain under half of the gap, and the rest is unexplained. V and J calls and clone size follow that table, whereas D and trimming were derived from the DNA. Present in this sample are some 200,000 clones, around 70% of which were seen just once. The ten largest clonotypes hold 2.6% of the sample.

The chain is assembled from TRBV7-2 and TRBJ2-7; a weak D assignment points to TRBD1 (5 bases agree). Sequencing input: PBMCs. The TCR was taken from a man between 40 and 49 years old in good health and CMV-seropositive. The CDR3 corresponds to CASSLGLGRYEQYF. In nucleotide form, the sequence is TGTGCCAGCAGCTTAGGTCTGGGGCGGTACGAGCAGTACTTC.